This T cell receptor beta chain was found in a study of shared clonotypes between healthy human individuals. A word on this clone: Its antigen is unknown.

Profiling relied on immunoSEQ multiplex PCR, and the TCRdb table lists in-frame clones only, not all of them. Here the sample spans around 300,000 clones, around 87% being singletons. CDR3 length equals 15 residues. Germline values: CDR1 LNHDA, CDR2 SQIVND (reference sequence). Unmatched junction bases numbered 10, after V lost 1 base and J lost 9 bases. Broader study findings: Naive subsets, compared against memory subsets, generally had larger estimated richness values.

Recent vaccinations or acute infections were absent in the healthy HIV-negative adult donors. Material for sequencing was memory CD8+ T cells sorted from blood. Documented subset: CD45RO+ cells pooled with CCR7-negative TemRA cells. The source is a man aged 18-30 years in good health. The chain links TRBV19 to TRBJ2-7, with TRBD1 matching 9 bases. CDR3 in DNA: TGTGCCAGTAGTATAGGCCGGGACAGGGTTCATCGGCAGTACTTC. Translating it yields CASSIGRDRVHRQYF.